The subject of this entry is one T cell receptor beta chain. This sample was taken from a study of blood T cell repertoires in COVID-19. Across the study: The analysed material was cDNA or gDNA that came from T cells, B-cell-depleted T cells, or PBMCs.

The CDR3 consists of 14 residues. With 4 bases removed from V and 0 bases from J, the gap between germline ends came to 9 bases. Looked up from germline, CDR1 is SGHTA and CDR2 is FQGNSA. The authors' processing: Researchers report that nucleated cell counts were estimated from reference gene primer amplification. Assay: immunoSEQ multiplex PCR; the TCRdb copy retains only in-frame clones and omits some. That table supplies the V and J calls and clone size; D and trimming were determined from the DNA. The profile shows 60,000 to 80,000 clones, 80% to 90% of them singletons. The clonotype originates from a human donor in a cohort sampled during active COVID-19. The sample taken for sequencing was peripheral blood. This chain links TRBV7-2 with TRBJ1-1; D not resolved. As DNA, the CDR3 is TGTGCCAGCAGCTCTCAGGCCCTGAACACTGAAGCTTTCTTT. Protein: CASSSQALNTEAFF.